This entry concerns a single TCR beta chain. No cognate antigen has been identified for it. One end of the junction fails to match germline, which may point to a read error. RNA was isolated from bulk, unsorted tissue, and RNA quality was assessed with a NanoDrop ND-1000 and an Agilent 2100. Distant non-tumor tissue taken more than 3 cm from the tumor edge was used as the normal lung sample. Newly diagnosed lung cancer patients without prior chemotherapy who had been admitted for thoracic surgery in China between August and November 2014 were enrolled as donors. Anyone who had undergone radiotherapy or chemotherapy before, or who had another cancer at the same time, was left out of the study. Pieces of surgical tissue measuring roughly 1-2 cm3 were kept in RNAlater solution and stored at -80 degrees C until use. These data belong to a study of tumor and adjacent non-tumor tissue in lung cancer (dated by TCRdb to the late 2010s). Study-level background: The cohort included eleven to twelve adenocarcinoma, a couple of squamous cell carcinoma and 1 small cell lung cancer patients. Ages among the approximately 15 patients ranged from about 30 to 85 years, there were about ten men and 5 women, and disease was at TNM stage I to III. Sequencing generated a total of roughly 130 million productive TCRbeta reads, averaging roughly 4.4 million reads per sample. Bulk TCRbeta repertoires were compared between lung tumor tissue and matched distant non-tumor lung tissue obtained from approximately 16 lung cancer patients. TCRbeta CDR3 sequencing was performed on 25 to 30 paired specimens, with one tumor sample and one normal lung sample collected per patient.

Beyond this particular receptor, the publication reports: The methods do not name the sequencing platform or mention unique molecular identifiers. The top 100 clones accounted for a significantly larger cumulative portion of the repertoire in normal lung than in tumor tissue. Younger patients had significantly higher TCR diversity, and higher tumor TCR diversity was associated with shorter overall and disease-free survival. Tumor tissue showed significantly greater TCR diversity (inverse Simpson) than normal lung tissue (approximately 430 vs 150, P = 0.0075, Mann-Whitney U test). Only roughly 16 patients were in the cohort, and the authors stated that larger samples and more detailed clinical data are needed. Because peripheral blood was not sequenced, the blood TCRbeta repertoires of the lung cancer patients in the study went unexamined.

Receptor amplification or capture employed multiplex PCR. For sequencing, an Illumina HiSeq 2500 was employed. TCRbeta libraries were constructed through three rounds of nested PCR with primers (Table S4) according to protocols modified from ARM-PCR. PCR products of 200-500 bp were gel-excised and purified with the QIAquick gel extraction kit before sequencing. The original pipeline was this. Reads were cleaned with Trimmomatic, merged with FLASH into complete CDR3 sequences, and assigned to V(D)J germline segments with MiTCR. VDJtools was used to compute clonal diversity as the inverse Simpson's index. A read counted as productive if the sequence was in-frame and lacked a premature stop codon. The raw public reads went through TCRdb reprocessing: fastp at Q25, MiXCR clone calling, in-frame beta chains kept. CDR3 protein sequences are deduplicated, and each keeps its most common genes and DNA. These V and J calls derive from TCRdb rather than the authors' analysis. The sample table lists approximately 53,000 distinct CDR3 sequences, 74% of them with a count of one. Clones ranked in the top ten supply 20% to 30% of the sample.

The TCR comes from a woman aged 55-70 years with non-small cell lung cancer. Sequencing used distant non-tumor lung tissue.

Here is the DNA: TGTGCCAGCTCACCACTCCAGGGGGCGCGAAAAAACATTCATTACTTC. Its coded protein is CASSPLQGARKNIHYF. The chain joins TRBV18 to TRBJ2-4; the junction holds 8 bases that match TRBD1. Taken from cysteine to phenylalanine, the CDR3 has 16 residues. CDR3 DNA only is kept here, 48 bases in frame from base 1. The germline V gene encodes CDR1 KGHSH and CDR2 LQKENI.